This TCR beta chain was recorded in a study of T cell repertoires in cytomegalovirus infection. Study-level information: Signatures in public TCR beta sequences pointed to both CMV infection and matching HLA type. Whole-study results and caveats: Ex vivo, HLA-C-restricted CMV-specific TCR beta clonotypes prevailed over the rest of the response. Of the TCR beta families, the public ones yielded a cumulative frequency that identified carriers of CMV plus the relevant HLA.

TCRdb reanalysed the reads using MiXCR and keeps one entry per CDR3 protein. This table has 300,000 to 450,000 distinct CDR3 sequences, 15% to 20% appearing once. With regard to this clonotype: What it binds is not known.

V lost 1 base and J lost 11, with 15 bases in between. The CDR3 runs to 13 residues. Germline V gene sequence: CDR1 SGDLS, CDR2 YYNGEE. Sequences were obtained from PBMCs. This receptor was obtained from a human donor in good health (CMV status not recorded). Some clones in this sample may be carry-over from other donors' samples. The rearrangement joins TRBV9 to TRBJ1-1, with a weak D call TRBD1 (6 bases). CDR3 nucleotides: TGTGCCAGCAGCGTAACCGACAGGAGTGGGGCTTTCTTT. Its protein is CASSVTDRSGAFF.